A single sample gave rise to the 14 T cell receptor beta chains below, sequenced in a study of metastatic and nonmetastatic thyroid tumors. TCRdb reanalyzed the PCR reads with MiXCR. The table has 25,000 to 35,000 clones, more than 10% seen once. Ahead of thyroid surgery, no patient had received treatment of any kind. The sample consisted of blood. All receptors come from a female donor with papillary thyroid cancer or a benign thyroid nodule (not recorded which). Some clones in this sample may be carry-over from other donors' samples.

In the case of this clone: One end of the junction does not line up with germline, which may come from a read error. The same CDR3 also results from other DNA sequences found in this sample. V and J are TRBV11-3 and TRBJ1-2; a weak D match, TRBD1 (6 bases). Germline CDR1 and CDR2: SGHNT and YENEEA. The CDR3 has 14 amino acids. In DNA form, the CDR3 reads TGTGCTAGCAGCCTCGAGGGGGGACGAGATGGCTACACCTTC. Protein sequence: CASSLEGGRDGYTF.

A remark on this clone: A read error may account for a junction end that differs from germline. V and J are TRBV24-1 and TRBJ2-3; weak D call: TRBD2 (5 bases). This CDR3 region has 13 residues. The germline V gene encodes CDR1 KGHDR and CDR2 SFDVKD. CDR3 DNA: TGTGCCCCCAGTGGACTGCGCACAGATACGCAGTATTTT. Translation gives CAPSGLRTDTQYF.

This clone was observed many times. V usage is TRBV29-1 and J usage is TRBJ2-7; 11 nucleotides align to TRBD2. V shed 7 bases and J 2 bases; nucleotides not matched to a gene: 4. Germline values: CDR1 SQVTM, CDR2 ANQGSEA. The CDR3 contains 13 residues. CDR3 DNA sequence: TGCAGCGGGTGGACTAGCGGGCCCTACGAGCAGTACTTC. Residues: CSGWTSGPYEQYF.

This clone came up many times. V gene TRBV2 combines with J gene TRBJ1-5; D not certain. This CDR3 comprises 14 residues. Germline V gene sequence: CDR1 SNHLY, CDR2 FYNNEI. V was trimmed by 0 bases and J by 5 bases, leaving 8 bases between them. In nucleotides, the CDR3 is TGTGCCAGCAGTGAAGCCGGCTCCTATCAGCCCCAGCATTTT. Its protein is CASSEAGSYQPQHF.

There are many counts of this clone. The chain is built from TRBV20-1 and TRBJ1-1; D unclear. Germline V lookup: CDR1 DFQATT, CDR2 SNEGSKA (reference sequence). The V end was cut by 3 bases, the J end by 4 bases, with 12 bases between. This CDR3 is 13 amino acids long. In DNA, the CDR3 is TGCAGTGCTAGGGACTTTTTGGGCACTGAAGCTTTCTTT. The encoded protein is CSARDFLGTEAFF.

This clone was recorded many times. CDR3 sequence: CATLEGGTAYGYTF. CDR3 bases: TGTGCCACCCTCGAGGGAGGGACAGCTTACGGCTACACCTTC. V gene TRBV28 combines with J gene TRBJ1-2; TRBD1 matches at 7 bases. CDR1 and CDR2 from the germline V gene are MDHEN and SYDVKM. This CDR3 region has 14 residues. Trimming took 10 bases from V and 8 from J; bases not matched to a gene: 16.

This clone was seen many times. Since a much larger clone is just one base distant, this may be a read error. The same CDR3 also results from other DNA sequences found in this sample. The V and J genes are TRBV10-3 and TRBJ2-5; D unclear. There are 14 residues in the CDR3. CDR1 and CDR2 from the germline V gene are ENHRY and SYGVKD. The chain's CDR3 is CAISEDGRGETQYF. As DNA, the CDR3 is TGCGCCATCAGTGAGGATGGGCGCGGAGAGACCCAGTACTTC.

This clone has at least ten counts. The V gene is TRBV9, the J gene TRBJ2-2, with a possible D match to TRBD2 (5 bases). Looked up from germline, CDR1 is SGDLS and CDR2 is YYNGEE. The germline V and J ends were trimmed by 2 bases and 0 bases, with 11 bases remaining between them. This CDR3 has 16 residues. CDR3 bases: TGTGCCAGCAGCGTTGTAAGCGGCGCGAACACCGGGGAGCTGTTTTTT. Residues: CASSVVSGANTGELFF.

In this sample, this clone turned up many times. The chain recombines TRBV7-8 with TRBJ2-2, with 8 nucleotides matching TRBD2. The CDR3 loop spans 17 amino acids. V lost 2 bases to trimming and J lost 5 bases; unmatched junction nucleotides: 10. Per germline, CDR1 SGHVS and CDR2 FQNEAQ. This CDR3 is CASSLRSSGSGTGELFF. The CDR3 DNA reads TGTGCCAGCAGCTTACGGTCGAGCGGGAGCGGAACCGGGGAGCTGTTTTTT.

This clone has ten or more counts. Other DNA sequences in this sample translate to the same CDR3. This chain uses TRBV29-1 with TRBJ2-5; no definite D call. The ends were cut back, 0 bases at V and 7 bases at J, with 12 bases in the middle. The CDR3 is 13 residues long. CDR1 SQVTM and CDR2 ANQGSEA come from the germline V gene. DNA for the CDR3: TGCAGCGTTGAAGACCGGCGGCCGGGGACCCAGTACTTC. It is translated as CSVEDRRPGTQYF.

The chain employs TRBV5-6 and TRBJ2-3; D unresolved. The CDR3 covers 10 residues. The germline V gene has CDR1 SGHDT and CDR2 YYEEEE. V was trimmed by 7 bases and J by 4 bases, leaving 4 bases between them. CDR3: CASGSDTQYF. For the CDR3, the DNA is TGTGCCAGCGGATCAGATACGCAGTATTTT.

This clone has just a few counts. The chain recombines TRBV27 with TRBJ2-1, with 12 bases identical to TRBD2. Germline values: CDR1 MNHEY, CDR2 SMNVEV (reference sequence). This CDR3 has 15 residues. V gave up 3 bases and J gave up 10 bases; unmatched junction bases: 7. The CDR3 here is CASSLLAGGIEEQFF. CDR3 bases: TGTGCCAGCAGTTTGCTAGCGGGAGGGATAGAAGAGCAGTTCTTC.

Many counts were recorded for this clone. The chain is built from TRBV28 and TRBJ1-1; D is undetermined. V was cut by 8 bases and J by 1 base, with 11 bases left in between. Germline CDR1 MDHEN, CDR2 SYDVKM. The CDR3 has 13 amino acids. The CDR3 DNA reads as TGTGCCAGCGACCGGATCGCGAACACTGAAGCTTTCTTT. Translating it yields CASDRIANTEAFF.

At least ten counts were recorded for this clone. The V gene is TRBV5-6, the J gene TRBJ2-7, with TRBD1 matching over 9 bases. Trimming took 4 bases from V and 7 from J; bases not matched to a gene: 6. Germline V gene data show CDR1 as SGHDT and CDR2 as YYEEEE. The CDR3 sequence is 13 residues long. In DNA, the CDR3 is TGTGCCAGCAGCCCAGGGACAGGGAGGGAGCAGTACTTC. This gives the protein CASSPGTGREQYF.